The 16 T cell receptor beta chains below were found in one sample sequenced in a study of PD-L1 blockade in urothelial cancer. Time point reported: peripheral blood 6 weeks after treatment start. Assay: immunoSEQ multiplex PCR; the TCRdb copy retains only in-frame clones and omits some. The sample lists 20,000 to 25,000 clones, about 93% occurring once. Sequenced here: PBMCs, sampled around atezolizumab (anti-PD-L1) treatment. The source is a woman aged 60 to 75 with urothelial cancer.

The chain couples TRBV7-8 to TRBJ2-7, with TRBD2 as a possible D gene (6 bases). V lost 1 base and J lost 4, with 11 bases in between. Germline lookup yields CDR1 SGHVS and CDR2 FQNEAQ. CDR3 length: 14 amino acids. The CDR3 loop reads CASSLGLGGYEQYF. The CDR3 region has the DNA TGTGCCAGCAGCTTAGGCCTAGGAGGGTACGAGCAGTACTTC.

The chain recombines TRBV18 with TRBJ1-5, with 9 positions matching TRBD1. CDR1 and CDR2 from the germline V gene are KGHSH and LQKENI. There are 16 residues in the CDR3. V was clipped by 4 bases and J by 1 base; unmatched bases: 5. The CDR3 protein is CASSLGQGVSNQPQHF. DNA of the CDR3: TGTGCCAGCTCACTGGGACAGGGTGTCAGCAATCAGCCCCAGCATTTT.

The V gene is TRBV10-3, the J gene TRBJ2-7; TRBD1 is a possible D gene (5 bases). The germline V gene encodes CDR1 ENHRY and CDR2 SYGVKD. The CDR3 runs 13 residues. The V gene lost 2 bases and the J gene lost 1 base, with 6 bases spanning the gap. This CDR3 reads CAISETGSYEQYF. For the CDR3, the DNA is TGTGCCATCAGTGAGACAGGTTCCTACGAGCAGTACTTC.

The chain carries TRBV6-5 and TRBJ2-7; D remains ambiguous. This CDR3 spans 13 amino acids. V was trimmed by 6 bases and J by 1 base, leaving 10 bases between them. Germline V gene lookup returns CDR1 MNHEY and CDR2 SVGAGI. CDR3 in amino acids: CASRLTGSYEQYF. CDR3 bases: TGTGCCAGCAGACTCACCGGTTCCTACGAGCAGTACTTC.

The chain couples TRBV11-3 to TRBJ2-7; a weak D match, TRBD2 (6 bases). The CDR3 spans 14 residues. Trimming took off 5 bases at V and 0 bases at J, with 11 bases between the two ends. The germline V gene encodes CDR1 SGHNT and CDR2 YENEEA. The DNA of the CDR3 is TGTGCCAGCAGCCTCGGAGCGGGCTCCTACGAGCAGTACTTC. This codes for CASSLGAGSYEQYF.

The rearrangement uses TRBV9 and TRBJ2-1, with 11 bases identical to TRBD2. CDR1 is SGDLS, CDR2 YYNGEE, per germline. CDR3 length equals 18 residues. The V gene end was trimmed by 0 bases and the J gene end by 7 bases; junction bases not matched to a gene: 12. The CDR3 bases are TGTGCCAGCAGCGTAGCCCTTAGCGGGAGGGCCTTAGTGAATGAGCAGTTCTTC. Translated, it gives CASSVALSGRALVNEQFF.

The chain is built from TRBV10-2 and TRBJ2-5; the D gene is possibly TRBD1 (6 bases). CDR3 length: 14 amino acids. CDR1 WSHSY and CDR2 SAAADI come from the germline V gene. Trimming took off 2 bases at V and 0 bases at J, with 7 bases between the two ends. This CDR3 is CASSEQGHQETQYF. In DNA, the CDR3 is TGCGCCAGCAGTGAGCAGGGGCACCAAGAGACCCAGTACTTC.

This chain links TRBV6-7 with TRBJ1-5, with unresolved D. TRBV6-7 is labeled an ORF, and its function is uncertain. Between the trimmed V and J ends, which lost 6 bases and 2 bases, there was a span of 23 bases. This CDR3 spans 18 amino acids. CDR3 sequence (DNA): TGTGCCAGCAGGATGCCGGGAGACACCCGATCGGGCAATCAGCCCCAGCATTTT. As protein: CASRMPGDTRSGNQPQHF.

The chain recombines TRBV19 with TRBJ1-5; D is undetermined. V lost 5 bases and J 5 bases, leaving 10 bases between the germline ends. This CDR3 has 13 amino acids. Germline V lookup: CDR1 LNHDA, CDR2 SQIVND (reference sequence). The CDR3 here is CASSPGMYQPQHF. As DNA, the CDR3 is TGTGCCAGTAGTCCGGGGATGTATCAGCCCCAGCATTTT.

The V call is TRBV5-1, the J call TRBJ2-5; 10 bases line up with TRBD1. After removal of 0 bases from V and 5 bases from J, the junction contained 4 bases not matched to a gene. In germline, CDR1 is SGHRS, CDR2 YFSETQ. There are 15 residues in the CDR3. CDR3: CASSLDGTGVETQYF. CDR3 DNA sequence: TGCGCCAGCAGCTTGGATGGGACAGGGGTTGAGACCCAGTACTTC.

The chain combines TRBV5-6 with TRBJ2-1; D is undetermined. Trimming left V 3 bases short and J 5 bases short, with 12 bases between. The CDR3 covers 14 residues. Germline V gives CDR1 SGHDT, CDR2 YYEEEE. This CDR3 is CASSYDMYHNEQFF. The CDR3 bases are TGTGCCAGCAGCTATGACATGTATCACAATGAGCAGTTCTTC.

CDR3 protein: CASSLWDRGETQYF. CDR3 DNA sequence: TGTGCCAGCAGTTTATGGGACAGGGGAGAGACCCAGTACTTC. The V call is TRBV28, the J call TRBJ2-5, with TRBD1 identical over 9 bases. The V and J ends lost 0 bases and 4 bases, in that order; junction bases with no gene match: 0. CDR1 is MDHEN and CDR2 is SYDVKM in the germline V gene. The CDR3 extends over 14 amino acids.

The chain uses TRBV4-3 and TRBJ1-4; D remains unclear. The CDR3 runs 15 residues. Trimming removed 0 bases from V and 5 bases from J, with 10 bases in between. Per the germline V gene, CDR1 is LGHNA and CDR2 is YSLEER. The CDR3 sequence is CASSQEYGRNEKLFF. DNA for the CDR3: TGCGCCAGCAGCCAAGAATACGGGAGGAATGAAAAACTGTTTTTT.

The chain uses TRBV7-2 and TRBJ2-2; D may be TRBD1 (7 bases). From germline, CDR1 is SGHTA and CDR2 FQGNSA. Deletions cut 11 bases from V and 2 bases from J, with 15 bases between. The CDR3 is 14 amino acids. CDR3 protein: CALIGGGNTGELFF. The CDR3 nucleotides read TGTGCCCTGATAGGAGGGGGCAACACCGGGGAGCTGTTTTTT.

The V and J genes are TRBV15 and TRBJ1-1; 8 bases agree with TRBD1. CDR1 and CDR2 from the germline V gene are LNHNV and YYDKDF (reference sequence). Trimming cost V 5 bases and J 5 bases; bases outside gene matches: 13. This CDR3 has 16 amino acids. Written as DNA, the CDR3 is TGTGCCACCAGCCGTGTTTACAGGGGGTTTAGAACTGAAGCTTTCTTT. Amino acids: CATSRVYRGFRTEAFF. Filled out from reference TRBV15 and TRBJ1-1, the complete variable domain reads DAMVIQNPRYQVTQFGKPVTLSCSQTLNHNVMYWYQQKSSQAPKLLFHYYDKDFNNEADTPDNFQSRRPNTSFCFLDIRSPGLGDTAMYLCATSRVYRGFRTEAFFGQGTRLTVV.

The chain carries TRBV5-4 and TRBJ2-2; 9 bases line up with TRBD2. Trimming cost V 0 bases and J 2 bases; bases outside gene matches: 5. The germline gives CDR1 SGHNT, CDR2 YYREEE (reference sequence). The length of the CDR3 is 17 residues. The CDR3 DNA reads as TGTGCCAGCAGCTTGGAAGGACTAGCGTATAACACCGGGGAGCTGTTTTTT. Translated: CASSLEGLAYNTGELFF.